A single T cell receptor (beta chain) is shown here with its context. Its antigen is unidentified. The record originates from a study of shared clonotypes between healthy human individuals. Background on the study: The study drew on a couple of women and three men aged 18 to 49 as donors. Study conclusions and caveats: For sorted subsets, rarefaction showed incomplete sequencing despite large depth.

The input for sorted-subset replicate PCRs was about 0.2 ug DNA, 25,000 to 35,000 T cell genomes. Repertoires were generated with immunoSEQ multiplex PCR, while TCRdb's copy carries only in-frame clones and drops some. The top ten clones hold 0.39% of a sample with approximately 2.1 million clones, 90% to 95% of them seen once. This CDR3 region has 14 residues. V was trimmed by 9 bases and J by 6 bases, leaving 20 bases between them. The V gene's germline CDR1 is MNHEY and CDR2 SMNVEV (reference sequence). This TCR was recovered from a man younger than 35 in good health. Some clones in this sample may be carry-over from other donors' samples. J is TRBJ1-2 and V is TRBV27, with D perhaps TRBD1 (5 bases). The sequenced sample consisted of naive CD4+ T cells from PBMCs. Subset defined: CD45RA+ positively selected. The CDR3: CASKRTPRENGYTF. CDR3 nucleotides: TGTGCCAGTAAACGGACCCCCAGGGAGAATGGCTACACCTTC.